These 16 T cell receptor beta chains were all obtained from the same sample, sequenced in a study of cytomegalovirus exposure and HLA in healthy donors. PCR was performed using 60 Vbeta and 13 Jbeta primers. The method was immunoSEQ multiplex PCR; TCRdb's version includes in-frame clones alone and lacks a portion of them. The sample has roughly 150,000 clones; 70% to 80% are singletons. The sample was PBMCs. These receptors came from a woman in her sixties or seventies in good health and CMV-seropositive.

The V gene is TRBV25-1, the J gene TRBJ2-7; tentatively, D is TRBD1 (6 bases). This CDR3 is built from 14 residues. In germline, CDR1 is MGHDK, CDR2 SYGVNS. Deletions cut 5 bases from V and 2 bases from J, with 13 bases between. Here the CDR3 DNA reads TGTGCCAGCAGTCCTCAGGGGCCGACCTACGAGCAGTACTTC. Translation: CASSPQGPTYEQYF.

For the CDR3, the DNA is TGCGCCAGCAGCGCTGGGGGGACAGGGGAGTCCTACGAGCAGTACTTC. This codes for CASSAGGTGESYEQYF. The genes are TRBV5-1 and TRBJ2-7; 10 nucleotides match TRBD1. V shed 4 bases, J shed 1 base, and the junction held 8 bases outside the gene matches. The CDR3 is 16 residues long. CDR1 is SGHRS, CDR2 YFSETQ, per germline. The complete variable domain, with remaining parts taken from reference TRBV5-1 and TRBJ2-7, reads KAGVTQTPRYLIKTRGQQVTLSCSPISGHRSVSWYQQTPGQGLQFLFEYFSETQRNKGNFPGRFSGRQFSNSRSEMNVSTLELGDSALYLCASSAGGTGESYEQYFGPGTRLTVT.

The J gene is TRBJ1-6, the V gene TRBV5-6; D not certain. The CDR3 length is 15 residues. Germline CDR1 reads SGHDT; CDR2 reads YYEEEE. V shed 4 bases and J shed 7 bases, with 15 bases lying between them. CDR3 region: CASSPRPGGNSPLHF. The CDR3 DNA is TGTGCCAGCAGCCCGAGGCCGGGAGGGAATTCACCCCTCCACTTT.

On this clone: Other nucleotide sequences in the sample specify the same CDR3. This sequence joins TRBV5-1 and TRBJ2-3, with a tentative D call TRBD2 (5 bases). The germline CDR1 and CDR2 sequences are SGHRS and YFSETQ. Trimming stripped 4 bases from V and 6 bases from J, with 9 bases between. This CDR3 has 12 amino acids. CDR3: CASSPRGDTQYF. CDR3 bases: TGCGCCAGCAGCCCCAGAGGGGATACGCAGTATTTT.

The chain joins TRBV27 to TRBJ1-1; D is unclear. Germline V CDR1 and CDR2: MNHEY, SMNVEV (reference sequence). V dropped 6 bases and J dropped 4 bases, with 12 bases sitting between them. The CDR3 runs 13 residues. CDR3 DNA: TGTGCCAGCAGCCCCATCGGGTCCACTGAAGCTTTCTTT. Protein product: CASSPIGSTEAFF.

The chain uses TRBV5-1 and TRBJ1-2; no firm D call. The CDR3 contains 15 residues. Germline V gene data show CDR1 as SGHRS and CDR2 as YFSETQ. Trimming took off 4 bases at V and 3 bases at J, with 16 bases between the two ends. The CDR3, as DNA: TGCGCCAGCAGCCCGGCCCCAGGTTCTGACTATGGCTACACCTTC. Protein: CASSPAPGSDYGYTF.

The chain has TRBV30 and TRBJ1-1; D gene unclear. V lost 5 bases and J lost 6, with 10 bases in between. This CDR3 is 11 amino acids long. Germline CDR1 reads GTSNPN; CDR2 reads SVGIG (reference sequence). CDR3 region: CAWGLQSEAFF. Here the CDR3 DNA reads TGTGCCTGGGGATTACAGTCTGAAGCTTTCTTT. Variable domain in full (rest from reference TRBV30 and TRBJ1-1): SQTIHQWPATLVQPVGSPLSLECTVEGTSNPNLYWYRQAAGRGLQLLFYSVGIGQISSEVPQNLSASRPQDRQFILSSKKLLLSDSGFYLCAWGLQSEAFFGQGTRLTVV.

The chain carries TRBV28 and TRBJ2-3; weak D call: TRBD2 (5 bases). Trimming pared 5 bases from V and 4 bases from J, leaving 13 bases between. The CDR3 is made up of 14 amino acids. In germline, CDR1 is MDHEN, CDR2 SYDVKM. The CDR3 DNA sequence: TGTGCCAGCAGTGTAACTAGTGTTGCAGATACGCAGTATTTT. Translating it yields CASSVTSVADTQYF. The full variable domain, its missing parts supplied by reference TRBV28 and TRBJ2-3, is DVKVTQSSRYLVKRTGEKVFLECVQDMDHENMFWYRQDPGLGLRLIYFSYDVKMKEKGDIPEGYSVSREKKERFSLILESASTNQTSMYLCASSVTSVADTQYFGPGTRLTVL.

V usage is TRBV5-1 and J usage is TRBJ2-1, with a tentative D call TRBD2 (5 bases). CDR1 SGHRS and CDR2 YFSETQ come from the germline V gene. Between the trimmed V and J ends, which lost 2 bases and 0 bases, there was a span of 9 bases. There are 15 residues in the CDR3. CDR3 coding DNA: TGCGCCAGCAGCTTAGCGGAAAGCTCCTACAATGAGCAGTTCTTC. Translated: CASSLAESSYNEQFF.

The V gene is TRBV9, the J gene TRBJ2-1, with D maybe TRBD2 (5 bases). Per the germline V gene, CDR1 is SGDLS and CDR2 is YYNGEE. Trimming stripped 2 bases from V and 4 bases from J, with 10 bases between. The CDR3 spans 14 residues. CDR3: CASSVSATYNEQFF. CDR3 sequence (DNA): TGTGCCAGCAGCGTTAGCGCGACGTACAATGAGCAGTTCTTC.

The rearrangement joins TRBV18 to TRBJ1-1, with D tentatively TRBD1 (5 bases). There are 15 residues in the CDR3. The V end was cut by 2 bases, the J end by 0 bases, with 10 bases between. The germline V gene has CDR1 KGHSH and CDR2 LQKENI. The CDR3 nucleotides are TGTGCCAGCTCACCAGGATCAGGGATGAACACTGAAGCTTTCTTT. It yields the protein CASSPGSGMNTEAFF.

A few counts support this clone. The chain combines TRBV5-1 with TRBJ2-2; D is possibly TRBD1 (5 bases). The V and J ends lost 0 bases and 3 bases respectively, with 9 bases between them. The germline CDR1 and CDR2 sequences are SGHRS and YFSETQ. The CDR3 has 15 amino acids. CDR3 loop: CASSLAQGDTGELFF. CDR3 sequence (DNA): TGCGCCAGCAGCTTGGCCCAGGGCGACACCGGGGAGCTGTTTTTT.

A remark on this clone: The same CDR3 is also encoded by other DNA sequences in this sample. This chain connects TRBV5-1 to TRBJ2-5; 7 bases agree with TRBD2. This CDR3 has 14 residues. Germline V lookup: CDR1 SGHRS, CDR2 YFSETQ. The trim removed 2 bases at V and 0 bases at J, leaving 1 base unmatched. As DNA, the CDR3 is TGCGCCAGCAGCTTAGCGGGGAACCAAGAGACCCAGTACTTC. Protein sequence: CASSLAGNQETQYF.

The chain couples TRBV7-9 to TRBJ2-7; 8 positions agree with TRBD1. This CDR3 is built from 14 residues. The V gene's germline CDR1 is SEHNR and CDR2 FQNEAQ (reference sequence). J was trimmed by 6 bases and V by 2 bases; bases with no gene match: 6. CDR3 DNA: TGTGCCAGCAGCTTACGCCAGGGGGCGGCCGAGCAGTACTTC. Protein product: CASSLRQGAAEQYF.

The genes are TRBV5-6 and TRBJ1-6; D unclear. The germline V and J ends were trimmed by 1 base and 10 bases, with 12 bases remaining between them. The V gene's germline CDR1 is SGHDT and CDR2 YYEEEE. There are 14 residues in the CDR3. The CDR3 sequence is CASSLRHPGSPLHF. The CDR3 DNA is TGTGCCAGCAGCTTGAGGCACCCCGGGTCACCCCTCCACTTT.

V gene TRBV28 combines with J gene TRBJ1-5, with D unresolved. V was clipped by 2 bases and J by 0 bases, with 8 bases between them. The CDR3 consists of 15 residues. Germline CDR1 is MDHEN and CDR2 is SYDVKM. The DNA of the CDR3 is TGTGCCAGCAGTTTAGCGTTTTATAGCAATCAGCCCCAGCATTTT. It yields the protein CASSLAFYSNQPQHF. The variable domain in full, with the rest retrieved from reference TRBV28 and TRBJ1-5, is DVKVTQSSRYLVKRTGEKVFLECVQDMDHENMFWYRQDPGLGLRLIYFSYDVKMKEKGDIPEGYSVSREKKERFSLILESASTNQTSMYLCASSLAFYSNQPQHFGDGTRLSIL.